One sample yielded the 3 T cell receptor beta chains listed below, sequenced in a study of cytomegalovirus exposure and HLA in healthy donors. Profiled with immunoSEQ multiplex PCR; TCRdb holds only in-frame clones, not every one. This sample has roughly 120,000 clones; approximately 89% occur once, and the top ten carry over 1.5%. Specimen: PBMCs. Receptor source: a woman under 30 in good health and CMV-seronegative.

This sequence joins TRBV27 and TRBJ2-7; 8 nucleotides match TRBD1. CDR1 is MNHEY and CDR2 is SMNVEV in the germline V gene (reference sequence). The CDR3 covers 15 residues. V lost 0 bases, J lost 3 bases, and 4 bases stayed unmatched. The CDR3 DNA reads as TGTGCCAGCAGTTTATCTATGACAGGGGTCTACGAGCAGTACTTC. It codes for CASSLSMTGVYEQYF.

This chain uses TRBV7-3 with TRBJ2-2, with 7 bases that match TRBD1. V lost 0 bases and J lost 2; bases outside the gene matches: 3. The germline gives CDR1 SGHTA, CDR2 FQGTGA. The CDR3 has 16 amino acids. CDR3 amino acids: CASSLTAGGNTGELFF. The CDR3 coding sequence is TGTGCCAGCAGCTTAACCGCAGGGGGTAACACCGGGGAGCTGTTTTTT.

The chain employs TRBV4-2 and TRBJ2-1; weak D call: TRBD2 (6 bases). V was clipped by 1 base and J by 4 bases, with 14 bases between them. The CDR3 covers 16 residues. The germline gives CDR1 LGHNA, CDR2 YNFKEQ. CDR3 nucleotide sequence: TGTGCCAGCAGCCAAGGAGGGCCCGGGGGATACAATGAGCAGTTCTTC. Translating it yields CASSQGGPGGYNEQFF.